The T cell receptor (beta chain) described here comes from a study of CD8 T cells in Susac syndrome. CDR1 and CDR2 (germline): SGHVS, FQNEAQ. The V end was cut by 2 bases, the J end by 0 bases, with 11 bases between. The CDR3 spans 16 residues. An input of roughly 0.5 to 1 ug of RNA was subjected to reverse transcription using random hexamers. With immunoSEQ multiplex PCR, TCR beta CDR3 was amplified across 54 Vbeta and 13 Jbeta. TCRdb fed the immunoSEQ multiplex PCR reads into MiXCR, producing one record per CDR3 protein. Of 150,000 to 200,000 distinct CDR3 sequences detected, about 95% appear once; the ten largest clones hold less than 0.2%. Sequencing of TCR beta was undertaken in CD8+ and CD4+ T cells derived from blood. CD8+ and CD4+ T cells were negatively isolated; TEMRA cells were FACS-enriched.

The J gene is TRBJ1-5, the V gene TRBV7-8; no clear D. This receptor was obtained from a human donor with multiple sclerosis. The sequenced sample was CD8+ T cells from PBMCs. CDR3 protein: CASSLLTGYSNQPQHF. The CDR3 bases are TGTGCCAGCAGCTTATTGACCGGATATAGCAATCAGCCCCAGCATTTT.